The 10 T cell receptor beta chains presented below share a single source sample, sequenced in a study of chemoradiotherapy in HPV16-positive cancers. The assay was immunoSEQ multiplex PCR, and TCRdb's table has in-frame clones only and misses some. This table has around 30,000 clones, nearly 90% appearing once. Sequencing was performed on blood, taken from a patient who underwent chemoradiotherapy. Receptors originate from a human donor with HPV-associated anogenital cancer.

This clone was observed a handful of times. This chain uses TRBV15 with TRBJ2-2; 9 bases map to TRBD2. Germline values: CDR1 LNHNV, CDR2 YYDKDF (reference sequence). This CDR3 is built from 14 residues. V trimming: 5 bases; J trimming: 4 bases; junction bases outside the gene matches: 2. This CDR3 is CATSLLAGTGELFF. The CDR3 nucleotides are TGTGCCACCAGCCTACTAGCGGGCACCGGGGAGCTGTTTTTT.

J is TRBJ2-6 and V is TRBV5-4; 10 bases are shared with TRBD1. CDR3 length: 17 amino acids. Germline CDR1 is SGHNT and CDR2 is YYREEE (reference sequence). V was pared by 0 bases and J by 4 bases, with 4 bases of the junction left unmatched. The DNA for the CDR3 is TGTGCCAGCAGCTTGGGACAGGGGGCTGGAGGGGCCAACGTCCTGACTTTC. It specifies CASSLGQGAGGANVLTF.

The table lists this clone with a count of one. The chain recombines TRBV7-2 with TRBJ2-1; D not resolved. V was shortened by 5 bases and J by 5 bases, with 4 bases between the two germline ends. The CDR3 loop spans 11 amino acids. Germline assignment: CDR1 SGHTA and CDR2 FQGNSA. The CDR3 loop reads CASSPHNEQFF. In nucleotides, the CDR3 is TGTGCCAGCAGCCCCCACAATGAGCAGTTCTTC.

The chain recombines TRBV6-5 with TRBJ1-5; D might be TRBD1 (5 bases). In germline, CDR1 is MNHEY, CDR2 SVGAGI. The V end lost 9 bases, the J end lost 3 bases, and 12 bases lay between the germline ends. The CDR3 has 13 amino acids. In DNA, the CDR3 is TGTGCCAGTACCAGGGATATCAATCAGCCCCAGCATTTT. Translated: CASTRDINQPQHF.

This rearrangement joins TRBV7-2 to TRBJ2-2, with D perhaps assigned TRBD1 or TRBD2 (5 bases each). This CDR3 is built from 14 residues. V shed 8 bases and J shed 4 bases, with 14 bases lying between them. The germline V gene has CDR1 SGHTA and CDR2 FQGNSA. The CDR3 DNA is TGTGCCAGCCTCCGGGACGTCCCCACCGGGGAGCTGTTTTTT. This translates into CASLRDVPTGELFF.

This chain uses TRBV29-1 with TRBJ2-5, with 7 bases identical to TRBD2. V shed 6 bases, J shed 2 bases, and the junction held 3 bases outside the gene matches. In germline, CDR1 is SQVTM, CDR2 ANQGSEA. The CDR3 loop spans 12 amino acids. The CDR3: CSVGTTQETQYF. CDR3 DNA: TGCAGCGTCGGGACTACGCAAGAGACCCAGTACTTC. Full variable domain (missing parts from reference TRBV29-1 and TRBJ2-5): SAVISQKPSRDICQRGTSLTIQCQVDSQVTMMFWYRQQPGQSLTLIATANQGSEATYESGFVIDKFPISRPNLTFSTLTVSNMSPEDSSIYLCSVGTTQETQYFGPGTRLLVL.

The chain recombines TRBV6-1 with TRBJ2-7; TRBD1 matches at 7 bases. The ends lost 6 bases at V and 0 bases at J; junction bases unmatched: 8. Germline-derived CDR1 and CDR2 are MNHNS and SASEGT. This CDR3 contains 15 residues. CDR3: CASSVDRVGSYEQYF. In DNA, the CDR3 is TGTGCCAGCAGCGTTGACAGGGTAGGCTCCTACGAGCAGTACTTC.

V usage is TRBV5-6 and J usage is TRBJ1-1; D may be TRBD1 (5 bases). Germline V gene sequence: CDR1 SGHDT, CDR2 YYEEEE. Trimming left V 3 bases short and J 1 base short, with 13 bases between. This CDR3 region has 15 residues. The CDR3: CASSWDLRGNTEAFF. The CDR3 DNA reads as TGTGCCAGCAGCTGGGACCTTCGTGGGAACACTGAAGCTTTCTTT.

The chain couples TRBV5-1 to TRBJ2-2, with 7 bases fitting TRBD1. From germline, CDR1 is SGHRS and CDR2 YFSETQ. The CDR3 consists of 14 residues. V gave up 3 bases and J gave up 7 bases; unmatched junction bases: 6. The CDR3 nucleotides are TGCGCCAGCAGCTGGGGACAGCGAGGCGGGGAGCTGTTTTTT. It yields the protein CASSWGQRGGELFF.

The chain recombines TRBV27 with TRBJ1-5; unclear D gene. CDR1 MNHEY and CDR2 SMNVEV come from the germline V gene (reference sequence). Trimming took 6 bases from V and 5 from J, leaving 17 bases between them. This CDR3 has 15 residues. The CDR3 DNA is TGTGCCAGCAGCCTCGGGGTTTATGGCGATCAGCCCCAGCATTTT. As protein: CASSLGVYGDQPQHF.